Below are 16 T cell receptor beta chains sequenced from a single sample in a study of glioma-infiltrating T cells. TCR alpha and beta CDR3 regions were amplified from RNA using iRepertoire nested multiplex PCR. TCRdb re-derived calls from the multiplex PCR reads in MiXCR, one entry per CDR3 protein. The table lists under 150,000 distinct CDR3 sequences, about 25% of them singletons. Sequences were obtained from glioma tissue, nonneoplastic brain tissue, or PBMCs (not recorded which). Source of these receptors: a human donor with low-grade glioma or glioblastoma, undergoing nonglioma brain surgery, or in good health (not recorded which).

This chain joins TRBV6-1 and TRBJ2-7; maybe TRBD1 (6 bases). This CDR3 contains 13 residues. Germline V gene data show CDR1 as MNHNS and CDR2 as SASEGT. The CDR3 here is CAGRGALSYEQYV. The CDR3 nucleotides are TGTGCGGGCAGGGGCGCACTGTCTTACGAGCAGTACGTC.

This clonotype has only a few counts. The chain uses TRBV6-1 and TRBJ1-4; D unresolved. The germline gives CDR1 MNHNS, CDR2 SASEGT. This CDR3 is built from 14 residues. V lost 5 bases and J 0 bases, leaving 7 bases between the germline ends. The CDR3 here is CASSPHPTNEKLFF. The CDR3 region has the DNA TGTGCCAGCAGTCCCCACCCAACTAATGAAAAACTGTTTTTT.

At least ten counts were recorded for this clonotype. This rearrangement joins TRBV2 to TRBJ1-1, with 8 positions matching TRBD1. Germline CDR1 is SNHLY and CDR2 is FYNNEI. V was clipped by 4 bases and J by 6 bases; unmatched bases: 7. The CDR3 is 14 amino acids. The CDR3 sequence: CASSGNRGTAEAFF. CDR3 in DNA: TGTGCCAGCAGTGGAAACAGGGGGACCGCTGAAGCTTTCTTT.

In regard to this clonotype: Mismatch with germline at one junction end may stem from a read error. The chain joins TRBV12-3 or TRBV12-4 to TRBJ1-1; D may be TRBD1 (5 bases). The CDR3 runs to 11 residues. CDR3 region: CASSTGAEALF. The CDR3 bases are TGTGCCAGCAGTACAGGAGCTGAAGCTCTCTTT.

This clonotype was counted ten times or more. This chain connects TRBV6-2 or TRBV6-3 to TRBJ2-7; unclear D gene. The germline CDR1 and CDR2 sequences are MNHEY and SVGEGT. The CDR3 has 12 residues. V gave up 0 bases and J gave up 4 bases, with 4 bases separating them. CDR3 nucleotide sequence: TGTGCCAGCAGTTACTCGGATTACGAGCAGTACGTC. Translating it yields CASSYSDYEQYV.

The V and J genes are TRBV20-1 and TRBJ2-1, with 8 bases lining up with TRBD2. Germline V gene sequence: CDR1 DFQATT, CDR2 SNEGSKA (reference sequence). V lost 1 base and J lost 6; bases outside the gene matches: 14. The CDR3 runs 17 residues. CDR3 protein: CSARGRCGGRAANEQFF. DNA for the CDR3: TGCAGTGCTAGAGGAAGATGCGGGGGGCGAGCCGCCAATGAGCAGTTCTTC.

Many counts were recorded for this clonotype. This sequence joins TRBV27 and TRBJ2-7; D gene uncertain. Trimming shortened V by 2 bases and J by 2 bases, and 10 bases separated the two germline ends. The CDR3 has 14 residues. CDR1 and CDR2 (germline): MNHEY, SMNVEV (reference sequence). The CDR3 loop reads CASSLAGPTYEQYV. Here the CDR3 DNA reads TGTGCCAGCAGTTTAGCAGGTCCTACCTACGAGCAGTACGTC.

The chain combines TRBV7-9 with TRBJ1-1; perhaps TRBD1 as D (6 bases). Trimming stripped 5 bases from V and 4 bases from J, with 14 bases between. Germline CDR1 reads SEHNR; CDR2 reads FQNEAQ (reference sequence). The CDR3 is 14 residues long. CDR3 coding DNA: TGTGCCAGCAGCGAGTGGGGGCCGGGCACTGAAGCTTTCTTT. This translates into CASSEWGPGTEAFF.

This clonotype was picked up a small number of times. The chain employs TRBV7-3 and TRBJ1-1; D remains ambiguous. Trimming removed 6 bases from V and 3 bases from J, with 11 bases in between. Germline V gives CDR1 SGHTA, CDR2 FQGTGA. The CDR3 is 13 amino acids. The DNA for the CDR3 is TGTGCCAGCAGGCTCGTCTTGGACACTGAAGCTTTCTTT. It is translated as CASRLVLDTEAFF.

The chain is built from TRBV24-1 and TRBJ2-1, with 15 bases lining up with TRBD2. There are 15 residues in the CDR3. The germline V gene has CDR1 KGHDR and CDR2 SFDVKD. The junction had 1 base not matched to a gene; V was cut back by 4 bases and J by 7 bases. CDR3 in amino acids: CATSDGTSGGNEQFF. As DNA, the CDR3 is TGTGCCACCAGTGACGGGACTAGCGGGGGGAATGAGCAGTTCTTC.

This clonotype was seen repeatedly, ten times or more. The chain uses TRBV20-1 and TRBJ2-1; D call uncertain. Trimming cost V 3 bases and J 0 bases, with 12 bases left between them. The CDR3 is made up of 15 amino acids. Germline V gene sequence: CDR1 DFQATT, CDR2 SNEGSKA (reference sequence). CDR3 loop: CSARGLALSYNEQFF. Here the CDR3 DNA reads TGCAGTGCTAGGGGCCTCGCCCTCTCCTACAATGAGCAGTTCTTC.

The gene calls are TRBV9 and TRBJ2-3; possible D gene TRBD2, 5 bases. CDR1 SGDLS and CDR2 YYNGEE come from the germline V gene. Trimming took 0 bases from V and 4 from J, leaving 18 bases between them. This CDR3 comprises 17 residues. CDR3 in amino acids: CASSVGVVRLAADTQYF. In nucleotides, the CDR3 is TGTGCCAGCAGCGTAGGAGTGGTGCGGCTAGCCGCAGATACGCAGTATTTT.

The CDR3 spells CARMTGSTDTQYF. The CDR3 DNA reads TGTGCCAGAATGACTGGGAGCACAGATACGCAGTATTTT. The chain is built from TRBV27 and TRBJ2-3; D is uncertain. This CDR3 spans 13 amino acids. V dropped 9 bases and J dropped 0 bases, with 10 bases sitting between them. Germline CDR1 is MNHEY and CDR2 is SMNVEV (reference sequence).

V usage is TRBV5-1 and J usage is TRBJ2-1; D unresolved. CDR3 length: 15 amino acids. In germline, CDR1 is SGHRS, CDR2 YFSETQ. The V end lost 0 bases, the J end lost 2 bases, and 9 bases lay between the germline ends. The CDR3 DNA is TGCGCCAGCAGCTTGGCCCCCCAACCCTACAATGAGCAGTTCTTC. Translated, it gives CASSLAPQPYNEQFF.

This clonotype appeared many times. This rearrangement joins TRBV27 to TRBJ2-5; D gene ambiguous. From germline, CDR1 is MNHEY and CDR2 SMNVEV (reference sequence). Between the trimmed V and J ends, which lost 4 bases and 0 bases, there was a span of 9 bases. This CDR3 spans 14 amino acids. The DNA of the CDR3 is TGTGCCAGCAGTTGGAGACACGACCAAGAGACCCAGTACTTC. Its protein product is CASSWRHDQETQYF.

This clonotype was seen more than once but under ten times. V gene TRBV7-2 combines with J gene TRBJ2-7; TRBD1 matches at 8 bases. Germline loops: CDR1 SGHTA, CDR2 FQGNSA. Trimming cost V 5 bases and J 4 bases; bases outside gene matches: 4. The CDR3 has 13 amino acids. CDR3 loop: CASSVDRGYEQYV. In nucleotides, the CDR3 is TGTGCCAGCAGCGTCGACAGGGGTTACGAGCAGTACGTC.